The present TCR beta chain was sequenced within a study of blood T cell repertoires in COVID-19. The CDR3 spans 15 residues. Germline V lookup: CDR1 LNHDA, CDR2 SQIVND (reference sequence). V was cut by 1 base and J by 4 bases, with 13 bases left in between. Data came from immunoSEQ multiplex PCR; TCRdb stores just in-frame clones and leaves some out. The top ten clones hold approximately 1.5% of a sample with around 260,000 clones, about 90% of them seen once. The V and J genes are TRBV19 and TRBJ2-5, with a weak D call TRBD1 (8 bases). Sequencing was done on a sample of peripheral blood. The receptor was isolated from a woman aged 40 to 50 who had recovered from COVID-19. CDR3 region: CASSIGTGRGETQYF. Written as DNA, the CDR3 is TGTGCCAGTAGTATAGGGACAGGGAGGGGAGAGACCCAGTACTTC.